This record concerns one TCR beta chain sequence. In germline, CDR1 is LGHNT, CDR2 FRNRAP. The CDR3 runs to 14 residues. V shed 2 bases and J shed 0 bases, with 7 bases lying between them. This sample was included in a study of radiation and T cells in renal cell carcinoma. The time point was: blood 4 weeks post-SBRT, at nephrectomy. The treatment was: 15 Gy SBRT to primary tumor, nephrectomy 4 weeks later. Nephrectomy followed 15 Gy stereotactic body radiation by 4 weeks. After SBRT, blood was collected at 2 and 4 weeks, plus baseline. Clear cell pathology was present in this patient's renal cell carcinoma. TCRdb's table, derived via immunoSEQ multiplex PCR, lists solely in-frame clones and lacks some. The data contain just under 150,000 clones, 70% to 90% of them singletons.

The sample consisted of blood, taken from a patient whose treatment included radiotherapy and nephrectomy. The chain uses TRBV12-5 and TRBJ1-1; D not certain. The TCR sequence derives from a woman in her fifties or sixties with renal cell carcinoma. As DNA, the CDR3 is TGTGCTAGTGGTTTGCTCACAGTGAACACTGAAGCTTTCTTT. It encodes CASGLLTVNTEAFF. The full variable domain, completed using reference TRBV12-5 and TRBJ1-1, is DARVTQTPRHKVTEMGQEVTMRCQPILGHNTVFWYRQTMMQGLELLAYFRNRAPLDDSGMPKDRFSAEMPDATLATLKIQPSEPRDSAVYFCASGLLTVNTEAFFGQGTRLTVV.